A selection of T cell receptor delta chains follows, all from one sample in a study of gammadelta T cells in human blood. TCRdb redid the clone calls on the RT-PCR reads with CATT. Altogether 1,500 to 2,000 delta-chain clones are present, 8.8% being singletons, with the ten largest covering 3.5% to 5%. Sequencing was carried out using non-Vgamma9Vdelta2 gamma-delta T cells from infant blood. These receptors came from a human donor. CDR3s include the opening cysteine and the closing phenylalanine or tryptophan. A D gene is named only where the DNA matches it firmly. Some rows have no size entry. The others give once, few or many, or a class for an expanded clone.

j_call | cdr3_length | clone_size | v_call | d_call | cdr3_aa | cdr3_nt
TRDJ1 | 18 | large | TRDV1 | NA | CALGELFPKERSNYKLIF | TGTGCTCTTGGGGAACTATTTCCGAAAGAAAGATCAAACTATAAACTCATCTTT
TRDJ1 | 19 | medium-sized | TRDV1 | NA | CALGETTPRPTRYTDKLIF | TGTGCTCTTGGGGAAACCACCCCTAGGCCTACTAGGTACACCGATAAACTCATCTTT
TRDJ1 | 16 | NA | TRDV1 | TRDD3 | CALRSRVGGMFDKLIF | TGTGCTCTCAGGTCCCGCGTCGGGGGGATGTTCGATAAACTCATCTTT
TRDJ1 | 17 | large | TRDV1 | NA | CALGGPSSEAYCDKLIF | TGTGCTCTTGGGGGACCCTCTTCCGAGGCGTACTGCGATAAACTCATCTTT
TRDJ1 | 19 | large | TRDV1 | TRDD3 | CALGGPILWGISYTDKLIF | TGTGCTCTTGGGGGACCGATTCTCTGGGGGATATCGTACACCGATAAACTCATCTTT
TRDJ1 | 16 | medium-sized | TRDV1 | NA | CALGERATYVTDKLIF | TGTGCTCTTGGGGAACGAGCAACCTACGTAACCGATAAACTCATCTTT
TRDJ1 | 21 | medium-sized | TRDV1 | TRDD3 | CALGIRPPHRTGVGGTDKLIF | TGTGCTCTTGGGATACGGCCTCCTCACCGTACTGGGGTCGGAGGCACCGATAAACTCATCTTT
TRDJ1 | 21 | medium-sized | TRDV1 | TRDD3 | CALGLPGIRWGMRGFGDKLIF | TGTGCTCTTGGCCTTCCGGGGATTCGGTGGGGGATGCGAGGGTTCGGCGATAAACTCATCTTT
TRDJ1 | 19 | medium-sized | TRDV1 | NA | CALGEAILGTGTNPDKLIF | TGTGCTCTTGGGGAGGCAATCCTAGGTACTGGGACAAATCCCGATAAACTCATCTTT
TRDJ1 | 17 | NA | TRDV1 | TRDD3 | CALGELKEDPLGDELIF | TGTGCTCTTGGGGAACTGAAAGAAGACCCACTGGGGGATGAACTCATCTTT
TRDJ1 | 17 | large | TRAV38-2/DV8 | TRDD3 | CAYRSPTGGLDTDKLIF | TGTGCTTATAGGAGCCCTACTGGGGGATTGGACACCGATAAACTCATCTTT
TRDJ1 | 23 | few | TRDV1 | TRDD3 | CALGELPQRYWGIPMKYTDKLIF | TGTGCTCTTGGGGAACTACCCCAACGTTACTGGGGGATACCGATGAAGTACACCGATAAACTCATCTTT
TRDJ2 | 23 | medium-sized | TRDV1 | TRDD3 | CALGASFLRELGDSPPPTAQLFF | TGTGCTCTTGGGGCCTCCTTCCTACGAGAACTGGGGGATAGTCCTCCCCCGACAGCACAACTCTTCTTT
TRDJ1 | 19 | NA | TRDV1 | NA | CALGESTGGGLPGTDKLIF | TGTGCTCTTGGGGAATCTACTGGAGGGGGTCTTCCGGGGACCGATAAACTCATCTTT
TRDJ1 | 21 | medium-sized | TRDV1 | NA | CALGERRLAVSVPKRDDKLIF | TGTGCTCTTGGGGAACGCCGGCTTGCTGTCTCGGTCCCCAAGAGGGACGATAAACTCATCTTT
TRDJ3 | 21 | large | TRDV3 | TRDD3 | CAFRSHEYWGPPSWDTRQMFF | TGTGCCTTCCGCTCCCATGAGTACTGGGGTCCCCCCTCCTGGGACACCCGACAGATGTTTTTC
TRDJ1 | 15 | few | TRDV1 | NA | CALGELRDSGDKLIF | TGTGCTCTTGGGGAACTAAGGGATTCGGGCGATAAACTCATCTTT
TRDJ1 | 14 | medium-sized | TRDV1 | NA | CALGRGGRGPKLIF | TGTGCTCTTGGACGAGGGGGACGTGGGCCTAAACTCATCTTT
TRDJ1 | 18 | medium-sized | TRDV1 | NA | CALGELYSSYRDSDKLIF | TGTGCTCTTGGGGAACTATATTCTTCGTACAGGGACTCCGATAAACTCATCTTT
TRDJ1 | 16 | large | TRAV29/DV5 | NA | CAASGPLPRFTDKLIF | TGTGCAGCAAGCGGACCACTCCCCCGGTTCACCGATAAACTCATCTTT
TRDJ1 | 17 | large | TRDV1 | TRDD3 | CALKRQSTGGYTDKLIF | TGTGCTCTAAAACGACAGTCGACTGGGGGGTACACCGATAAACTCATCTTT
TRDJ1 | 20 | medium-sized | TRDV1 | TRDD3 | CALGELSPLNWGVYTDKLIF | TGTGCTCTTGGGGAACTCTCTCCGCTCAACTGGGGGGTGTACACCGATAAACTCATCTTT
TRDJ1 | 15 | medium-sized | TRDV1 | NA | CALGVEPYKYRILIF | TGTGCTCTTGGGGTCGAACCCTATAAGTATAGGATACTCATCTTT
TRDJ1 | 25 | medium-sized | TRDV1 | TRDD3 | CALGEPGLPTAHWGIRGTYTDKLIF | TGTGCTCTTGGGGAACCAGGCCTTCCTACGGCCCACTGGGGGATACGGGGGACTTACACCGATAAACTCATCTTT
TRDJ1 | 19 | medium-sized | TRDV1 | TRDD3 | CALTTPSFSYWGMTDKLIF | TGTGCTCTTACCACCCCATCCTTTTCCTACTGGGGGATGACCGATAAACTCATCTTT
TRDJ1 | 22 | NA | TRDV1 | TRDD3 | CALGELRPSSVLGDTSTDKLIF | TGTGCTCTTGGGGAACTTAGGCCTTCTTCAGTACTGGGGGATACATCTACCGATAAACTCATCTTT
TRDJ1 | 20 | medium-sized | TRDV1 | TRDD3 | CALGDLPRCRGDMPTDKLIF | TGTGCTCTTGGGGATCTACCTCGCTGTCGAGGGGATATGCCCACCGATAAACTCATCTTT
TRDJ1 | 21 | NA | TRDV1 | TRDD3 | CALGFYGIVTGGYAGTDKLIF | TGTGCTCTTGGCTTCTACGGTATCGTTACTGGGGGATACGCGGGCACCGATAAACTCATCTTT
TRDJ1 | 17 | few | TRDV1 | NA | CALGELLENRRSDKLIF | TGTGCTCTTGGGGAACTCTTAGAGAACCGTCGTTCCGATAAACTCATCTTT
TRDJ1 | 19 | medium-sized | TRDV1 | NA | CALGELVRLDGGFTDKLIF | TGTGCTCTTGGGGAACTAGTTCGTCTGGATGGGGGCTTTACCGATAAACTCATCTTT
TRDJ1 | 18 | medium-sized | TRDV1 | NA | CALGVFLQWGQYTDKLIF | TGTGCTCTTGGGGTCTTCCTGCAATGGGGACAGTACACCGATAAACTCATCTTT
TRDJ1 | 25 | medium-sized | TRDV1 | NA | CALGEPLPTPDLVLGDLADTDKLIF | TGTGCTCTTGGGGAGCCCCTTCCTACCCCCGATTTAGTACTGGGGGATTTGGCGGACACCGATAAACTCATCTTT
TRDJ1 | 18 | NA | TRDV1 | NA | CALGELWGIPADPDKLIF | TGTGCTCTTGGGGAACTATGGGGTATTCCTGCTGACCCCGATAAACTCATCTTT
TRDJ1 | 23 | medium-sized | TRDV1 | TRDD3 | CALGELLPYLVLGDTGYTDKLIF | TGTGCTCTTGGGGAACTATTACCCTACCTCGTACTGGGGGATACGGGGTACACCGATAAACTCATCTTT
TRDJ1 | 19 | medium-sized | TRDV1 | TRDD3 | CALGERGGELGDSTDKLIF | TGTGCTCTTGGGGAGAGAGGGGGAGAACTGGGGGATAGTACCGATAAACTCATCTTT
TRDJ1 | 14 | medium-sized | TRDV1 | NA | CALAPRYATDKLIF | TGTGCTCTTGCCCCGAGATACGCCACCGATAAACTCATCTTT
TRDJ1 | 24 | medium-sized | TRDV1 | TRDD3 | CALGELVPPSLTGGLGVYTDKLIF | TGTGCTCTTGGGGAACTAGTCCCCCCTTCCTTAACTGGGGGATTAGGAGTGTACACCGATAAACTCATCTTT
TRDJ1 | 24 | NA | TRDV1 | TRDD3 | CALGELLGIPLGDTERAYGDKLIF | TGTGCTCTTGGGGAACTACTCGGCATCCCCTTGGGGGATACGGAAAGGGCTTATGGCGATAAACTCATCTTT
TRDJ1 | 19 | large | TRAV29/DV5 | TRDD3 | CAAYELSLGTPQGTDKLIF | TGTGCAGCATACGAACTCTCACTGGGGACCCCACAAGGCACCGATAAACTCATCTTT
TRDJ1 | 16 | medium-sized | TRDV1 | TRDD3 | CALGGVLGDTQAKLIF | TGTGCTCTTGGGGGGGTACTGGGGGATACGCAGGCTAAACTCATCTTT
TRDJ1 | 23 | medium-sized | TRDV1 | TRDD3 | CALGGVLSPMAGGYARYTDKLIF | TGTGCTCTTGGGGGGGTCCTGTCTCCTATGGCTGGGGGATACGCGAGGTACACCGATAAACTCATCTTT
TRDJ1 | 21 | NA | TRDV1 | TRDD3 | CALGANFLPGGYPLGADKLIF | TGTGCTCTTGGGGCAAACTTCCTACCTGGGGGATACCCACTTGGGGCCGATAAACTCATCTTT